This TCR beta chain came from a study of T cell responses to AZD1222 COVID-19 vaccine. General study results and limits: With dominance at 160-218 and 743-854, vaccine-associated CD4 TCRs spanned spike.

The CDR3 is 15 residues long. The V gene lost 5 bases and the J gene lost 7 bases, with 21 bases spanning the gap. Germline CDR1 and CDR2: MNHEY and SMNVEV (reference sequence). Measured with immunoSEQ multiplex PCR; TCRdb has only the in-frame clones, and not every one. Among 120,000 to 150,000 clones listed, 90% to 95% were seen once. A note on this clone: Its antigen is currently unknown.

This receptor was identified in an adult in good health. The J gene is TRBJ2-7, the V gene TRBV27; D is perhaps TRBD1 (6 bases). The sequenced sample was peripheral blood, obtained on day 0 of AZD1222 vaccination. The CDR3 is CASSPRGGPPGEQYF. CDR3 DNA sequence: TGTGCCAGCAGTCCTAGAGGGGGACCCCCTGGAGAGCAGTACTTC.